The rows below give T cell receptor beta chains drawn from one sample of a study of early stage breast cancer tumors. Repertoires were generated with immunoSEQ multiplex PCR, while TCRdb's copy carries only in-frame clones and drops some. This repertoire shows tens of thousands of clones, around 80% found once; its top ten account for around 3.6%. The sample consisted of blood. These receptors were taken from a person in their 40s with breast cancer. CDR3s include the opening cysteine and the closing phenylalanine or tryptophan. D genes are given only for firm matches. Expanded clones get a size class; other rows say once, few or many, or leave the size out.

TRBD1	few	TRBV19	TRBJ1-1	CASSIQGASTEAFF	TGTGCCAGTAGTATACAGGGGGCGAGCACTGAAGCTTTCTTT
-	-	TRBV4-1	TRBJ2-1	CASSQVAQTRNEQFF	TGCGCCAGCAGCCAAGTTGCCCAGACTCGCAATGAGCAGTTCTTC
-	-	TRBV21-1	TRBJ2-7	CASSTEHGPSSSYEQYF	TGTGCCAGCAGCACCGAGCATGGACCGTCGAGCTCCTACGAGCAGTACTTC
-	-	TRBV4-1	TRBJ2-7	CASSQTAYYEQYF	TGCGCCAGCAGCCAAACCGCCTACTACGAGCAGTACTTC
-	-	TRBV4-1	TRBJ1-1	CASSPPAGLMNTEAFF	TGCGCCAGCAGCCCCCCGGCAGGACTAATGAACACTGAAGCTTTCTTT
-	-	TRBV27	TRBJ2-7	CASEGTSQYF	TGTGCCAGCGAAGGGACATCCCAGTACTTC
-	-	TRBV7-2	TRBJ2-7	CASSLSNPWDEQYF	TGTGCCAGCAGCTTATCGAACCCCTGGGACGAGCAGTACTTC
-	once	TRBV6-1	TRBJ2-3	CASSEGAKDTQYF	TGTGCCAGCAGTGAAGGGGCTAAAGATACGCAGTATTTT
-	few	TRBV11-3	TRBJ2-1	CASSLDAGRDEQFF	TGTGCCAGCAGCTTAGATGCCGGCAGGGATGAGCAGTTCTTC
-	-	TRBV29-1	TRBJ1-2	CSVEDRRVGGYTF	TGCAGCGTTGAAGATCGGCGGGTCGGTGGCTACACCTTC
TRBD1	-	TRBV6-5	TRBJ2-7	CASSGLGTGSYEQYF	TGTGCCAGCAGCGGTCTCGGGACAGGGTCCTACGAGCAGTACTTC
TRBD1	-	TRBV19	TRBJ2-7	CASSPYTGTGAYEQYF	TGTGCCAGTAGTCCTTACACCGGGACAGGGGCCTACGAGCAGTACTTC
TRBD1	-	TRBV7-3	TRBJ2-5	CASSLNGQGALETQYF	TGTGCCAGCAGCTTAAATGGACAGGGGGCATTGGAGACCCAGTACTTC
TRBD1	-	TRBV9	TRBJ1-2	CASSFPSRGTGRFNNYGYTF	TGTGCCAGCAGCTTCCCATCGAGAGGGACAGGCCGATTTAATAACTATGGCTACACCTTC
-	-	TRBV11-2	TRBJ1-4	CASSSTGSNEKLFF	TGTGCCAGCAGCTCTACAGGTTCTAATGAAAAACTGTTTTTT
-	-	TRBV30	TRBJ1-4	CAWSGVRSREKLFF	TGTGCCTGGAGCGGAGTTAGAAGTCGTGAAAAACTGTTTTTT